Following are 25 T cell receptor beta chains from one sample sequenced in a study of identical twins. TCRdb redid the calling of the 5' RACE reads with MiXCR, one entry per CDR3 protein. Of 1.5 million to 2 million distinct CDR3 sequences listed, about 32% are singletons. Sequencing was done on a sample of cord blood. The receptors shown here come from a newborn girl in good health.

The chain couples TRBV15 to TRBJ2-3; weak D call: TRBD2 (5 bases). V lost 8 bases to trimming and J lost 6 bases, with 9 bases between them. The germline V gene has CDR1 LNHNV and CDR2 YYDKDF (reference sequence). The CDR3 extends over 11 amino acids. The CDR3 DNA reads TGTGCCACCGGGAGCGTGGATACGCAGTATTTT. Translating gives CATGSVDTQYF.

The rearrangement uses TRBV20-1 and TRBJ2-7, with D possibly being TRBD1 or TRBD2 (5 bases each). There are 14 residues in the CDR3. Germline-derived CDR1 and CDR2 are DFQATT and SNEGSKA (reference sequence). Trimming pared 5 bases from V and 7 bases from J, leaving 21 bases between. CDR3 nucleotides: TGCAGTGCTCGTGGGGCTGCCCTCCGGGATGAGCAGTACTTC. It translates to CSARGAALRDEQYF.

This sequence joins TRBV5-1 and TRBJ2-1, with 11 bases aligning to TRBD2. The J call may be in error: the DNA end matches TRBJ2-7 better. In germline, CDR1 is SGHRS, CDR2 YFSETQ. CDR3 length: 19 residues. CDR3 loop: CASSFLAGGLPSSYNEQYF. CDR3 coding DNA: TGCGCCAGCAGCTTCTTAGCGGGAGGGCTCCCGAGCTCCTACAATGAGCAGTACTTC.

For the CDR3, the DNA is TGTGCCATCAGTGAGTCGCGGACAGGGAACTATGGCTACACCTTC. Its translation is CAISESRTGNYGYTF. The chain links TRBV10-3 to TRBJ1-2, with 8 bases aligning to TRBD1. The CDR3 has 15 amino acids. Germline V gene lookup returns CDR1 ENHRY and CDR2 SYGVKD. The J segment lost 2 bases and the V segment lost 0 bases, leaving 2 bases of the junction unmatched.

This clonotype was found a few times. This chain joins TRBV30 and TRBJ1-2; D call uncertain. CDR3 length: 13 residues. CDR1 and CDR2 from the germline V gene are GTSNPN and SVGIG (reference sequence). Trimming removed 4 bases from V and 0 bases from J, with 9 bases in between. The CDR3 DNA reads as TGTGCCTGGATAGAGTACCCTAACTATGGCTACACCTTC. It encodes CAWIEYPNYGYTF.

This clonotype has more than one count but fewer than ten. The V gene is TRBV20-1, the J gene TRBJ2-3; a possible D gene is TRBD2 (6 bases). Germline values: CDR1 DFQATT, CDR2 SNEGSKA (reference sequence). There are 13 residues in the CDR3. Trimming took 3 bases from V and 2 from J, leaving 9 bases between them. The chain's CDR3 is CSASTGDTDTQYF. DNA of the CDR3: TGCAGTGCTAGTACGGGAGACACAGATACGCAGTATTTT.

This clonotype appeared a few times. The gene calls are TRBV7-8 and TRBJ1-4; 8 nucleotides match TRBD1. With 8 bases clipped from V and 6 bases from J, the junction kept 8 bases outside the gene matches. CDR1 SGHVS and CDR2 FQNEAQ come from the germline V gene. This CDR3 contains 14 residues. The CDR3 nucleotides read TGTGCCAGCGGGCGGGACAGGAATTATGAAAAACTGTTTTTT. Residues: CASGRDRNYEKLFF. Full variable domain (outside the CDR3, taken from reference TRBV7-8 and TRBJ1-4): GAGVSQSPRYKVAKRGQDVALRCDPISGHVSLFWYQQALGQGPEFLTYFQNEAQLDKSGLPSDRFFAERPEGSVSTLKIQRTQQEDSAVYLCASGRDRNYEKLFFGSGTQLSVL.

The V call is TRBV7-9, the J call TRBJ2-3; either TRBD1 or TRBD2 may supply D (6 bases each). Deletions cut 6 bases from V and 4 bases from J, with 20 bases between. The CDR3 contains 16 residues. Germline V gives CDR1 SEHNR, CDR2 FQNEAQ (reference sequence). The CDR3 here is CASRQGGLKRADTQYF. CDR3 coding DNA: TGTGCCAGCAGACAAGGGGGGCTCAAAAGGGCAGATACGCAGTATTTT.

J is TRBJ1-5 and V is TRBV18, with TRBD1 as a possible D gene (5 bases). CDR1 is KGHSH, CDR2 LQKENI, per germline. The CDR3 consists of 16 residues. V lost 4 bases to trimming and J lost 0 bases, with 13 bases between them. CDR3 protein: CASSQDKAISNQPQHF. The CDR3 bases are TGTGCCAGCTCACAGGACAAGGCGATTAGCAATCAGCCCCAGCATTTT.

The chain couples TRBV28 to TRBJ1-2; TRBD1 matches at 10 bases. Germline V gene lookup returns CDR1 MDHEN and CDR2 SYDVKM. The CDR3 is made up of 13 amino acids. Trimming at V came to 6 bases and at J to 5 bases, leaving 3 bases not matched to a gene. The CDR3 DNA sequence: TGTGCCAGCAGAATGGGACAGGGGTATGGCTACACCTTC. Translated: CASRMGQGYGYTF.

The V gene is TRBV2, the J gene TRBJ2-7, with 7 nucleotides matching TRBD1. The CDR3 length is 15 residues. CDR1 SNHLY and CDR2 FYNNEI come from the germline V gene. The ends lost 4 bases at V and 2 bases at J; junction bases unmatched: 8. Here the CDR3 reads CASSGYGTDPYEQYF. The CDR3 DNA sequence: TGTGCCAGCAGTGGTTACGGGACAGATCCCTACGAGCAGTACTTC.

This clonotype was seen a handful of times. The CDR3 loop reads CASSLWAQRDVNEQYF. CDR3 nucleotides: TGTGCCAGCAGTTTATGGGCCCAGCGGGACGTCAACGAGCAGTACTTC. J is TRBJ2-7 and V is TRBV28; 7 bases map to TRBD2. The CDR3 covers 16 residues. The germline gives CDR1 MDHEN, CDR2 SYDVKM. With V trimmed by 0 bases and J by 5 bases, 10 bases remained unmatched.

This clonotype came up many times. The chain carries TRBV6-5 and TRBJ1-1, with 7 bases aligning to TRBD1. The V gene end was trimmed by 8 bases and the J gene end by 0 bases; junction bases not matched to a gene: 3. The CDR3 contains 13 residues. Germline V gene lookup returns CDR1 MNHEY and CDR2 SVGAGI. The CDR3 nucleotides read TGTGCCAGCCGCAGGGGGGTGAACACTGAAGCTTTCTTT. Translation: CASRRGVNTEAFF.

The chain carries TRBV27 and TRBJ2-1; tentative D call: TRBD2 (5 bases). With the DNA end fitting TRBJ2-7 better, the J assignment may be wrong. Germline V lookup: CDR1 MNHEY, CDR2 SMNVEV (reference sequence). The CDR3 has 13 residues. The chain's CDR3 is CASSFTAGNEQYF. The DNA of the CDR3 is TGTGCCAGCAGTTTCACAGCCGGGAATGAGCAGTACTTC.

V and J are TRBV2 and TRBJ1-4; 8 bases map to TRBD1. This CDR3 region has 16 residues. The V segment lost 8 bases and the J segment 3 bases; nucleotides outside the gene matches: 11. CDR1 is SNHLY and CDR2 is FYNNEI in the germline V gene. This chain's CDR3 is CASGGGTGASNEKLFF. In DNA form, the CDR3 reads TGTGCCAGCGGAGGGGGGACAGGTGCCTCTAATGAAAAACTGTTTTTT.

There are a few counts of this clonotype. The chain recombines TRBV3-1 with TRBJ1-2; D possibly corresponds to TRBD1 (5 bases). This CDR3 has 11 residues. The V gene lost 4 bases and the J gene lost 8 bases, with 8 bases spanning the gap. Germline V gene data show CDR1 as LGHDT and CDR2 as YNNKEL (reference sequence). CDR3 sequence (DNA): TGTGCCAGCAGCCGGGCAGGGGGCTACACCTTC. Protein: CASSRAGGYTF.

At least ten counts were recorded for this clonotype. V usage is TRBV28 and J usage is TRBJ2-5, with a possible D match to TRBD1 (7 bases). The CDR3 length is 13 residues. CDR1 and CDR2 (germline): MDHEN, SYDVKM. V was trimmed by 4 bases and J by 11 bases, leaving 17 bases between them. CDR3 sequence: CASSSYRGGEQYF. CDR3 DNA: TGTGCCAGCAGTTCCTACAGGGGAGGTGAGCAGTACTTC.

This clonotype was seen a few times. The chain joins TRBV27 to TRBJ2-1; D call uncertain. This CDR3 contains 15 residues. Germline CDR1 is MNHEY and CDR2 is SMNVEV (reference sequence). Between the trimmed V and J ends, which lost 4 bases and 3 bases, there was a span of 13 bases. The DNA for the CDR3 is TGTGCCAGCAGTTGGACGGGTTTAGGCTACAATGAGCAGTTCTTC. Its protein product is CASSWTGLGYNEQFF.

This clonotype has just a few counts. The chain uses TRBV20-1 and TRBJ2-7; TRBD2 matches 8 bases. The V gene end was trimmed by 0 bases and the J gene end by 1 base; junction bases not matched to a gene: 5. CDR1 is DFQATT, CDR2 SNEGSKA, per germline (reference sequence). The length of the CDR3 is 15 residues. CDR3 residues: CSARDWTSPSYEQYF. The CDR3 coding sequence is TGCAGTGCTAGAGATTGGACTAGCCCTTCCTACGAGCAGTACTTC.

This clonotype was counted many times. The chain is built from TRBV29-1 and TRBJ2-5; D not certain. CDR1 is SQVTM, CDR2 ANQGSEA, per germline. This CDR3 has 12 amino acids. V was clipped by 4 bases and J by 1 base, with 7 bases between them. This chain's CDR3 is CSVVHLQETQYF. The CDR3 bases are TGCAGCGTTGTGCACCTCCAAGAGACCCAGTACTTC. The variable domain in full, completed from reference TRBV29-1 and TRBJ2-5, reads SAVISQKPSRDICQRGTSLTIQCQVDSQVTMMFWYRQQPGQSLTLIATANQGSEATYESGFVIDKFPISRPNLTFSTLTVSNMSPEDSSIYLCSVVHLQETQYFGPGTRLLVL.

The chain joins TRBV19 to TRBJ2-4; D is undetermined. The closer fit of TRBJ2-7 to the DNA end suggests the J call may be wrong. The CDR3 covers 13 residues. Germline V CDR1 and CDR2: LNHDA, SQIVND (reference sequence). The CDR3 DNA reads TGTGCCAGTAGTATGGTGGGGACCTACGAGCAGTACTTC. Its translation is CASSMVGTYEQYF.

The chain recombines TRBV27 with TRBJ1-2; D not resolved. The germline V gene encodes CDR1 MNHEY and CDR2 SMNVEV (reference sequence). CDR3 size: 15 residues. Trimming left V 5 bases short and J 6 bases short, with 19 bases between. The CDR3 loop reads CASSPAGPGGNGYTF. The CDR3 DNA is TGTGCCAGCAGTCCCGCCGGACCAGGAGGTAATGGCTACACCTTC.

CDR3 loop: CASSEVGSSYNEQYF. In DNA form, the CDR3 reads TGTGCCAGCAGTGAGGTGGGCAGCTCCTACAATGAGCAGTACTTC. The genes are TRBV2 and TRBJ2-1, with D uncertain. With the DNA end fitting TRBJ2-7 better, the J assignment may be wrong. CDR1 SNHLY and CDR2 FYNNEI come from the germline V gene. The CDR3 totals 15 residues.

The J gene is TRBJ1-2, the V gene TRBV29-1; the match to TRBD1 covers 10 bases. The V gene's germline CDR1 is SQVTM and CDR2 ANQGSEA. Germline trimming cut 2 bases from V and 3 bases from J; bases unmatched to any gene: 3. CDR3 size: 14 residues. The CDR3 sequence: CSVELGTGDYGYTF. The CDR3 DNA reads TGCAGCGTTGAATTGGGGACAGGGGACTATGGCTACACCTTC.

Concerning this clonotype itself: This may arise from a read error, as a much more abundant clone is one base away. The chain uses TRBV12-3 or TRBV12-4 and TRBJ2-3, with D possibly called TRBD1 or TRBD2 (5 bases each). CDR3 length: 14 amino acids. The CDR3 reads CASRKTASTDAQYF. The CDR3 nucleotides read TGTGCCAGCAGGAAGACAGCTAGCACAGATGCGCAGTATTTT.